These 27 T cell receptor beta chains were all obtained from the same sample, sequenced in a study of blood T cell repertoires in COVID-19. The repertoire was sequenced with immunoSEQ multiplex PCR; TCRdb's copy has only in-frame clones and lacks some. The repertoire holds about 140,000 clones, 86% seen once, with almost 8.5% in the top ten. Sequenced sample: peripheral blood. All receptors derive from a woman in her fifties or sixties with acute or convalescent COVID-19.

This chain connects TRBV5-1 to TRBJ1-1; TRBD1 matches at 12 bases. Germline CDR1 and CDR2: SGHRS and YFSETQ. The CDR3 is made up of 14 amino acids. V was pared by 3 bases and J by 7 bases, with 4 bases of the junction left unmatched. CDR3: CASSSGTGGFEAFF. CDR3 coding DNA: TGCGCCAGCAGCTCCGGGACAGGGGGCTTTGAAGCTTTCTTT.

The genes are TRBV7-9 and TRBJ1-2, with D possibly matching TRBD1 (6 bases). V lost 3 bases and J lost 7, with 21 bases in between. The CDR3 consists of 16 residues. Germline lookup yields CDR1 SEHNR and CDR2 FQNEAQ (reference sequence). DNA of the CDR3: TGTGCCAGCAGCTTTGGACAGAGTCTATTGTCCGGTGGCTACACCTTC. Translation: CASSFGQSLLSGGYTF.

This chain uses TRBV6-5 with TRBJ1-1; D remains unclear. CDR3 length: 16 amino acids. Trimming removed 2 bases from V and 4 bases from J, with 17 bases in between. Germline CDR1 and CDR2: MNHEY and SVGAGI. This chain's CDR3 is CASSYRHLDIFTEAFF. DNA for the CDR3: TGTGCCAGCAGTTACCGACACTTGGATATTTTCACTGAAGCTTTCTTT.

The rearrangement uses TRBV7-9 and TRBJ2-1; D is undetermined. V dropped 3 bases and J dropped 3 bases, with 24 bases sitting between them. Germline V gives CDR1 SEHNR, CDR2 FQNEAQ (reference sequence). This CDR3 is built from 19 residues. Here the CDR3 reads CASSFLPTDPKSFYNEQFF. DNA of the CDR3: TGTGCCAGCAGCTTCCTCCCCACAGACCCAAAGTCCTTCTACAATGAGCAGTTCTTC.

V usage is TRBV21-1 and J usage is TRBJ1-3; the tabulated D call, TRBD1, remains unverified against the DNA. TRBV21-1 is given as a pseudogene. The CDR3 runs to 19 residues. The CDR3 region is CASSKTGIYGELCGNTIYF. CDR3 in DNA: TGTGCCAGCAGCAAGACAGGGATTTACGGGGAGCTTTGTGGAAACACCATATATTTT.

This chain uses TRBV10-3 with TRBJ2-1; 11 bases line up with TRBD1. There are 13 residues in the CDR3. Germline V gene sequence: CDR1 ENHRY, CDR2 SYGVKD. The V gene end was trimmed by 9 bases and the J gene end by 6 bases; junction bases not matched to a gene: 4. CDR3 nucleotide sequence: TGTGCCATATCCGGGACAGGGGGCAATGAGCAGTTCTTC. This gives the protein CAISGTGGNEQFF.

The chain has TRBV9 and TRBJ2-1; D not certain. This CDR3 region has 15 residues. Trimming removed 0 bases at V and 9 bases at J, with 16 bases between. From germline, CDR1 is SGDLS and CDR2 YYNGEE. The CDR3 DNA is TGTGCCAGCAGCGTAGCTGAAGCGTGGAGCACTGAGCAGTTCTTC. As protein: CASSVAEAWSTEQFF. The variable domain in full, completed from reference TRBV9 and TRBJ2-1, reads DSGVTQTPKHLITATGQRVTLRCSPRSGDLSVYWYQQSLDQGLQFLIQYYNGEERAKGNILERFSAQQFPDLHSELNLSSLELGDSALYFCASSVAEAWSTEQFFGPGTRLTVL.

The rearrangement uses TRBV30 and TRBJ1-1, with no clear D. This CDR3 has 12 residues. The V gene lost 5 bases and the J gene lost 1 base, with 8 bases spanning the gap. Germline V gene data show CDR1 as GTSNPN and CDR2 as SVGIG (reference sequence). The CDR3 bases are TGTGCCTGGCGCAGAAAGAACACTGAAGCTTTCTTT. Its translation is CAWRRKNTEAFF.

This clone has just one count. J is TRBJ2-6 and V is TRBV15; no definite D call. Germline V CDR1 and CDR2: LNHNV, YYDKDF (reference sequence). V lost 1 base, J lost 1 base, and 2 bases lay in between. The CDR3 extends over 14 amino acids. The CDR3 loop is CATSRASGANVLTF. The CDR3, as DNA: TGTGCCACCAGCAGAGCTTCTGGGGCCAACGTCCTGACTTTC.

The gene calls are TRBV20-1 and TRBJ2-7; D might be TRBD1 (5 bases). V gave up 7 bases and J gave up 3 bases, with 10 bases separating them. Germline CDR1 DFQATT, CDR2 SNEGSKA (reference sequence). The CDR3 has 11 residues. For the CDR3, the DNA is TGCAGTGGGCAGGGTAACTACGAGCAGTACTTC. Translation: CSGQGNYEQYF.

This clone has ten or more counts. The genes are TRBV7-8 and TRBJ2-2; D may be TRBD2 (7 bases). Germline CDR1 reads SGHVS; CDR2 reads FQNEAQ. Trimming removed 7 bases at V and 4 bases at J, with 19 bases between. The CDR3 spans 16 residues. The CDR3 reads CASTLTRGRITGELFF. The CDR3, as DNA: TGTGCCAGCACCCTAACGCGGGGGCGCATCACCGGGGAGCTGTTTTTT. The full variable domain, with the rest looked up from reference TRBV7-8 and TRBJ2-2, is GAGVSQSPRYKVAKRGQDVALRCDPISGHVSLFWYQQALGQGPEFLTYFQNEAQLDKSGLPSDRFFAERPEGSVSTLKIQRTQQEDSAVYLCASTLTRGRITGELFFGEGSRLTVL.

The chain employs TRBV9 and TRBJ2-3; 12 bases line up with TRBD2. Germline CDR1 is SGDLS and CDR2 is YYNGEE. V was pared by 0 bases and J by 4 bases, with 6 bases of the junction left unmatched. This CDR3 region has 17 residues. Written as DNA, the CDR3 is TGTGCCAGCAGCGTAGATCTAGCGGGGGGGCGAGCAGATACGCAGTATTTT. Translation: CASSVDLAGGRADTQYF.

This clone was picked up one time. The V and J genes are TRBV12-3 or TRBV12-4 and TRBJ1-3; the D is unclear. The CDR3 contains 12 residues. The CDR3 bases are TGTGCTGCGCGGGGATCTGGAAACACCATATATTTT. This codes for CAARGSGNTIYF.

The chain carries TRBV12-2 and TRBJ2-1; the tabulated D call, TRBD1, remains unverified against the DNA. TRBV12-2 is tagged as a pseudogene. The CDR3 length is 17 residues. CDR3 DNA sequence: TGTGCAAGTCGCTTAAAGCCGACAGCAGTCTCCTACAATGAGCAGTTCTTC. It is translated as CASRLKPTAVSYNEQFF.

This clone was seen just once. The V call is TRBV11-3, the J call TRBJ2-5; D is perhaps TRBD1 (6 bases). CDR1 and CDR2 (germline): SGHNT, YENEEA. The germline V and J ends were trimmed by 5 bases and 5 bases, with 21 bases remaining between them. This CDR3 contains 16 residues. The chain's CDR3 is CASSQMAGADGETQYF. CDR3 bases: TGTGCCAGCAGCCAGATGGCAGGGGCCGACGGGGAGACCCAGTACTTC.

CDR3 region: CASSISPRVRENTEAFF. CDR3 coding DNA: TGTGCCAGTAGTATTTCCCCACGCGTGAGGGAGAACACTGAAGCTTTCTTT. The chain combines TRBV19 with TRBJ1-1; D gene ambiguous. This CDR3 comprises 17 residues. Trimming took 3 bases from V and 1 from J, leaving 18 bases between them. Germline CDR1 LNHDA, CDR2 SQIVND (reference sequence).

V usage is TRBV24-1 and J usage is TRBJ2-7; 10 bases match TRBD1. CDR1 and CDR2 (germline): KGHDR, SFDVKD. CDR3 length: 13 residues. With V trimmed by 5 bases and J by 9 bases, 6 bases remained unmatched. DNA of the CDR3: TGTGCCACCAGTGCTGGGACAGGGGAAAGGCAGTACTTC. Residues: CATSAGTGERQYF.

The chain has TRBV7-2 and TRBJ1-5, with 7 nucleotides matching TRBD1. Germline V gene lookup returns CDR1 SGHTA and CDR2 FQGNSA. The junction had 4 bases not matched to a gene; V was cut back by 1 base and J by 4 bases. This CDR3 region has 15 residues. CDR3 region: CASSLDRGRNQPQHF. The CDR3 DNA follows: TGTGCCAGCAGCTTAGACAGGGGAAGAAATCAGCCCCAGCATTTT.

This chain uses TRBV4-1 with TRBJ1-2; a weak D match, TRBD1 (5 bases). Per germline, CDR1 MGHRA and CDR2 YSYEKL. This CDR3 contains 15 residues. Trimming pared 0 bases from V and 2 bases from J, leaving 10 bases between. CDR3 nucleotide sequence: TGCGCCAGCAGCCAAGATCAGGGCCGCAACTATGGCTACACCTTC. Residues: CASSQDQGRNYGYTF.

The V and J genes are TRBV5-1 and TRBJ2-1; D not resolved. The CDR3 has 14 amino acids. The V and J ends lost 4 bases and 0 bases respectively, with 8 bases between them. Germline CDR1 reads SGHRS; CDR2 reads YFSETQ. The DNA of the CDR3 is TGCGCCAGCAGCCCTAGTGTCTCCTACAATGAGCAGTTCTTC. Encoded protein: CASSPSVSYNEQFF.

The chain has TRBV24-1 and TRBJ2-6, with no clear D. Germline CDR1 reads KGHDR; CDR2 reads SFDVKD. With 9 bases removed from V and 4 bases from J, the gap between germline ends came to 9 bases. The CDR3 is 13 amino acids. This CDR3 reads CATSVRGANVLTF. The DNA for the CDR3 is TGTGCCACCTCGGTCCGGGGGGCCAACGTCCTGACTTTC.

The rearrangement uses TRBV30 and TRBJ2-2; D might be TRBD1 (6 bases). Germline V gene data show CDR1 as GTSNPN and CDR2 as SVGIG (reference sequence). Trimming took 5 bases from V and 2 from J, leaving 12 bases between them. The CDR3 totals 14 residues. CDR3 loop: CAWFRTVNTGELFF. Here the CDR3 DNA reads TGTGCCTGGTTCCGGACAGTCAACACCGGGGAGCTGTTTTTT.

This clone appeared once. One end of the junction fails to match germline, which may point to a read error. This chain uses TRBV7-7 with TRBJ2-5; 7 nucleotides line up with TRBD2. This CDR3 region has 13 residues. CDR1 and CDR2 from the germline V gene are SSHAT and FNYEAQ (reference sequence). CDR3 DNA sequence: TGTGCTAGCAGCGCTAGCGGTCGGGAGACCCAGTACTTC. Encoded protein: CASSASGRETQYF.

CDR3 residues: CASSPSDYEQYF. CDR3 DNA sequence: TGTGCCAGCTCACCAAGCGACTACGAGCAGTACTTC. V and J are TRBV18 and TRBJ2-7; no clear D gene. Trimming removed 2 bases at V and 3 bases at J, with 5 bases between. The CDR3 loop spans 12 amino acids. Germline V lookup: CDR1 KGHSH, CDR2 LQKENI.

V is TRBV27 and J is TRBJ2-2; TRBD1 aligns across 8 bases. The CDR3 has 17 amino acids. V was pared by 5 bases and J by 2 bases, with 10 bases of the junction left unmatched. CDR1 is MNHEY, CDR2 SMNVEV, per germline (reference sequence). CDR3 protein: CASSAIRTGTNTGELFF. CDR3 nucleotides: TGTGCCAGCAGTGCAATTCGGACAGGGACAAACACCGGGGAGCTGTTTTTT.

The V and J genes are TRBV18 and TRBJ2-1; 9 bases are a match to TRBD2. Germline trimming cut 5 bases from V and 9 bases from J; bases unmatched to any gene: 11. This CDR3 region has 15 residues. Germline V gene data show CDR1 as KGHSH and CDR2 as LQKENI. In nucleotides, the CDR3 is TGTGCCAGCTCAGGGCCCGGGACTAGCATGTCTGAGCAGTTCTTC. It specifies CASSGPGTSMSEQFF.

This clone was found once. The J gene is TRBJ2-7, the V gene TRBV28; D gene uncertain. Per germline, CDR1 MDHEN and CDR2 SYDVKM. The CDR3 runs to 14 residues. Trimming cost V 6 bases and J 3 bases, with 15 bases left between them. In DNA, the CDR3 is TGTGCCAGCAGCTACCCAAGAGTTAGCTACGAGCAGTACTTC. Protein sequence: CASSYPRVSYEQYF.